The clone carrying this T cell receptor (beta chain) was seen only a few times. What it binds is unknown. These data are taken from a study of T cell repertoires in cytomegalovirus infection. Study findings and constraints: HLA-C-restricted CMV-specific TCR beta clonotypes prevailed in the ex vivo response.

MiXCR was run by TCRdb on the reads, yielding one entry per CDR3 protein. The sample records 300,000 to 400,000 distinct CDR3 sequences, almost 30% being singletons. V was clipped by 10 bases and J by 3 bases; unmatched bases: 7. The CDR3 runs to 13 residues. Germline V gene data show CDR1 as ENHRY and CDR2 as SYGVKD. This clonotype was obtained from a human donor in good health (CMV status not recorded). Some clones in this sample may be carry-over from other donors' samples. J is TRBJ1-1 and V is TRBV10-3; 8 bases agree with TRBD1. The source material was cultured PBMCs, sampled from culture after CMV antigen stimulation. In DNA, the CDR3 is TGTGCCACCGTAGGACAGGGAGACACTGAAGCTTTCTTT. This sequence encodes CATVGQGDTEAFF.